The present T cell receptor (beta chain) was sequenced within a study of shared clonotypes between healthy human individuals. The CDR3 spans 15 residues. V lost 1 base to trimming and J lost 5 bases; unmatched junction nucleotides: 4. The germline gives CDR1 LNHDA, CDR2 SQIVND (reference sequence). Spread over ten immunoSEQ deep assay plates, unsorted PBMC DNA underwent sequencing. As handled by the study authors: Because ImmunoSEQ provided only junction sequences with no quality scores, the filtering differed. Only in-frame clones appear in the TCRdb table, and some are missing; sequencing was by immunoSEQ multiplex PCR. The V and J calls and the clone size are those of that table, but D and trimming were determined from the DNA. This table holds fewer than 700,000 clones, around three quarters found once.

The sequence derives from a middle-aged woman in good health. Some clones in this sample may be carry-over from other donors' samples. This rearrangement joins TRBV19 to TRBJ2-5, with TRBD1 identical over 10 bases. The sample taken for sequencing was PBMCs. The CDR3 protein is CASSIVDRGRETQYF. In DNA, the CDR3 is TGTGCCAGTAGTATAGTTGACAGGGGGCGGGAGACCCAGTACTTC. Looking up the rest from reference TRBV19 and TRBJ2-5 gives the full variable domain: DGGITQSPKYLFRKEGQNVTLSCEQNLNHDAMYWYRQDPGQGLRLIYYSQIVNDFQKGDIAEGYSVSREKKESFPLTVTSAQKNPTAFYLCASSIVDRGRETQYFGPGTRLLVL.